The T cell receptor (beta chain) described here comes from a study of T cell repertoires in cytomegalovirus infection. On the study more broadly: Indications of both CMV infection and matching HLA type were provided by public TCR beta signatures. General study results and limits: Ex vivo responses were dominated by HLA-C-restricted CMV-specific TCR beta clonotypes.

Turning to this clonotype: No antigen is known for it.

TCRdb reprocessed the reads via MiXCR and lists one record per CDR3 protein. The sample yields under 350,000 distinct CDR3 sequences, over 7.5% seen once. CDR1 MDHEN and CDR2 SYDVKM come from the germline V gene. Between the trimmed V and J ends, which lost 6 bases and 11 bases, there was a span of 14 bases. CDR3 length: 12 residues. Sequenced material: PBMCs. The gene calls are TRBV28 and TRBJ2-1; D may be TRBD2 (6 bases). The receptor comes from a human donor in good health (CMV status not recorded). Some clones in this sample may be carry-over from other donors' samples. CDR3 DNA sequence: TGTGCCAGCAGCCCCTTGGGGGGAAAGCAGTTCTTC. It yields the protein CASSPLGGKQFF. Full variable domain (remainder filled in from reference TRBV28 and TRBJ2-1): DVKVTQSSRYLVKRTGEKVFLECVQDMDHENMFWYRQDPGLGLRLIYFSYDVKMKEKGDIPEGYSVSREKKERFSLILESASTNQTSMYLCASSPLGGKQFFGPGTRLTVL.